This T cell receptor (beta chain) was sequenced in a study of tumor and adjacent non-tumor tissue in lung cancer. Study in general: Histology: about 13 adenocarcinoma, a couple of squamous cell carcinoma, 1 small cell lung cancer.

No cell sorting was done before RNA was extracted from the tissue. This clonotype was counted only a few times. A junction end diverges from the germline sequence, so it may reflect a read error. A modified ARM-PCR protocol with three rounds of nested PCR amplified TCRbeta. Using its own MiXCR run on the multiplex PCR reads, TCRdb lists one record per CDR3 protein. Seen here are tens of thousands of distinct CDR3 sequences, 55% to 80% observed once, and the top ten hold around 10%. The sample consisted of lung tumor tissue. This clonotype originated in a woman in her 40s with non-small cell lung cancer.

Here the CDR3 DNA reads TGCGTCAGCAGTCGGGGGGTAACCTATGAGCAGTACTTC. Its translation is CVSSRGVTYEQYF. The chain has TRBV10-1 and TRBJ2-7; 7 positions match TRBD2. This CDR3 has 13 amino acids. Germline V gene lookup returns CDR1 WNHNN and CDR2 SYGVQD (reference sequence).